This TCR beta chain was identified in a study of blood T cells in healthy people across ages. Per the germline V gene, CDR1 is SEHNR and CDR2 is FQNEAQ (reference sequence). The length of the CDR3 is 13 residues. The V segment lost 8 bases and the J segment 6 bases; nucleotides outside the gene matches: 7. About this clonotype: Its antigen is as yet unknown.

Total RNA, at least 6 micrograms per sample, was extracted from PBMCs. Alongside a J-beta primer mix, a sample-barcoded 5' primer served in a second PCR lasting about 6 to 12 cycles. Through a template-switch adaptor with 12 random nucleotides, each cDNA molecule received a tag. TCRdb reanalysed the 5' RACE reads using MiXCR and keeps one entry per CDR3 protein. The sample contains over 1.5 million distinct CDR3 sequences, roughly 50% of which appear only once. Study-level points and caveats: The study found more naive CD4+ cells and higher diversity in long-lived than aged donors.

The chain couples TRBV7-9 to TRBJ2-1, with TRBD1 matching over 7 bases. The sequencing sample was made of blood. The receptor's source is a middle-aged woman in good health. The DNA of the CDR3 is TGTGCCAGCGGACAGGAAAGCTGCAATGAGCAGTTCTTC. This encodes CASGQESCNEQFF.